This entry lists 5 T cell receptor beta chains sequenced from one sample in a study of blood T cell repertoires in COVID-19. The method was immunoSEQ multiplex PCR; TCRdb's version includes in-frame clones alone and lacks a portion of them. The profile shows about 330,000 clones, approximately 89% of them singletons. The sample was PBMCs or T cells enriched from blood (not recorded which). These receptors were taken from a young man who had recovered from COVID-19.

The chain employs TRBV2 and TRBJ1-1; the D gene is possibly TRBD1 (6 bases). Trimming pared 3 bases from V and 6 bases from J, leaving 8 bases between. Germline V CDR1 and CDR2: SNHLY, FYNNEI. The CDR3 sequence is 12 residues long. CDR3 in amino acids: CASSDRGAEAFF. The DNA for the CDR3 is TGTGCCAGCAGTGACAGGGGAGCTGAAGCTTTCTTT.

In its sample, this clone was seen once. The chain carries TRBV7-8 and TRBJ2-1; 7 nucleotides line up with TRBD2. This CDR3 is 15 amino acids long. V dropped 5 bases and J dropped 2; count of bases not matched to a gene: 6. The V gene's germline CDR1 is SGHVS and CDR2 FQNEAQ. The CDR3 coding sequence is TGTGCCAGCAGCCACACCGGGACTACCTACAATGAGCAGTTCTTC. This encodes CASSHTGTTYNEQFF.

This clone occurred once. V usage is TRBV13 and J usage is TRBJ2-5; 8 nucleotides match TRBD2. The CDR3 length is 17 residues. The germline V gene encodes CDR1 PRHDT and CDR2 FYEKMQ (reference sequence). V was pared by 0 bases and J by 5 bases, with 11 bases of the junction left unmatched. The CDR3 here is CASSLGLAGHGRETQYF. The DNA of the CDR3 is TGTGCCAGCAGCTTAGGCCTAGCGGGCCATGGGCGGGAGACCCAGTACTTC.

The chain couples TRBV4-1 to TRBJ2-3; the D gene is possibly TRBD1 (6 bases). V gave up 4 bases and J gave up 0 bases, with 17 bases separating them. Germline V gives CDR1 MGHRA, CDR2 YSYEKL. The CDR3 runs 17 residues. CDR3 region: CASSRRQELFSTDTQYF. DNA of the CDR3: TGCGCCAGCAGCCGGCGACAGGAGCTCTTTAGCACAGATACGCAGTATTTT.

The V gene is TRBV28, the J gene TRBJ1-4; 8 positions agree with TRBD1. This CDR3 has 15 residues. The V gene end was trimmed by 5 bases and the J gene end by 3 bases; junction bases not matched to a gene: 5. The germline V gene has CDR1 MDHEN and CDR2 SYDVKM. The CDR3 nucleotides read TGTGCCAGCAGTCCGCAGGGGGCTGCTAATGAAAAACTGTTTTTT. It specifies CASSPQGAANEKLFF.